This is a list of T cell receptor beta chains from one sample in a study of T-cell reconstitution after alpha-beta-depleted transplantation in children. TCRdb ran MiXCR on the PCR reads and lists one entry per CDR3 protein. The sample yields nearly 400,000 distinct CDR3 sequences, about a fifth seen once. The starting material was PBMCs from the stem cell graft donor, obtained from the stem cell graft. All receptors come from a human donor who donated a stem cell graft to a child with acute myeloid leukemia. Each CDR3 is given with its conserved first and last residue. The D gene is left open where the match is weak. Clone size is not always given. Where it is, it says once, few, many or a class for expanded clones.

D gene: TRBD2
clone size: .
V gene: TRBV7-9
J gene: TRBJ2-1
CDR3 protein: CASSLESSGSFNEQFF
CDR3 DNA: TGTGCCAGCAGCTTAGAATCTAGCGGGAGCTTCAATGAGCAGTTCTTC

D gene: .
clone size: few
V gene: TRBV20-1
J gene: TRBJ1-1
CDR3 protein: CSARGLTQGNTEAFF
CDR3 DNA: TGCAGTGCTAGAGGCCTAACCCAGGGGAACACTGAAGCTTTCTTT

D gene: TRBD1
clone size: .
V gene: TRBV4-1
J gene: TRBJ1-5
CDR3 protein: CASSHIGTGDQPQHF
CDR3 DNA: TGCGCCAGCAGCCACATAGGGACAGGTGATCAGCCCCAGCATTTT

D gene: .
clone size: few
V gene: TRBV28
J gene: TRBJ2-5
CDR3 protein: CASFTGYQETQYF
CDR3 DNA: TGTGCCAGCTTCACGGGGTACCAAGAGACCCAGTACTTC

D gene: TRBD2
clone size: few
V gene: TRBV28
J gene: TRBJ2-1
CDR3 protein: CASSFLAVRYNEQFF
CDR3 DNA: TGTGCCAGCAGTTTTCTAGCGGTCAGGTACAATGAGCAGTTCTTC

D gene: .
clone size: .
V gene: TRBV11-2
J gene: TRBJ2-3
CDR3 protein: CASSLGDPDTQYF
CDR3 DNA: TGTGCCAGCAGCTTAGGAGACCCGGATACGCAGTATTTT

D gene: TRBD1
clone size: many
V gene: TRBV12-3/TRBV12-4
J gene: TRBJ2-3
CDR3 protein: CASSSQPGQGSDTQYF
CDR3 DNA: TGTGCCAGCAGTTCCCAACCGGGACAGGGGAGTGATACGCAGTATTTT

D gene: .
clone size: few
V gene: TRBV9
J gene: TRBJ2-5
CDR3 protein: CASSVVGFQETQYF
CDR3 DNA: TGTGCCAGCAGCGTAGTTGGATTCCAAGAGACCCAGTACTTC

D gene: .
clone size: many
V gene: TRBV20-1
J gene: TRBJ1-1
CDR3 protein: CSARGGGEGENTEAFF
CDR3 DNA: TGCAGTGCTAGAGGGGGAGGGGAGGGCGAGAACACTGAAGCTTTCTTT

D gene: .
clone size: .
V gene: TRBV5-1
J gene: TRBJ2-1
CDR3 protein: CASSPLGDPYNEQFF
CDR3 DNA: TGCGCCAGCAGCCCCCTCGGGGACCCATACAATGAGCAGTTCTTC

D gene: TRBD1
clone size: .
V gene: TRBV28
J gene: TRBJ1-2
CDR3 protein: CASSSGGTGDGYTF
CDR3 DNA: TGTGCCAGCAGTTCAGGCGGGACAGGGGATGGCTACACCTTC

D gene: TRBD2
clone size: many
V gene: TRBV27
J gene: TRBJ2-1
CDR3 protein: CASRLAGGNEQFF
CDR3 DNA: TGTGCCAGCAGGCTAGCGGGTGGTAATGAGCAGTTCTTC

D gene: .
clone size: many
V gene: TRBV24-1
J gene: TRBJ2-3
CDR3 protein: CATGGSTDTQYF
CDR3 DNA: TGTGCCACCGGAGGCAGCACAGATACGCAGTATTTT

D gene: .
clone size: .
V gene: TRBV12-3/TRBV12-4
J gene: TRBJ1-1
CDR3 protein: CASSLEVSLNTEAFF
CDR3 DNA: TGTGCCAGCAGCCTAGAGGTCAGTTTGAACACTGAAGCTTTCTTT

D gene: .
clone size: .
V gene: TRBV18
J gene: TRBJ2-1
CDR3 protein: CASSPLGDSSYNERFF
CDR3 DNA: TGTGCCAGCTCACCATTAGGGGACTCCTCCTACAATGAGCGGTTCTTC

D gene: .
clone size: .
V gene: TRBV20-1
J gene: TRBJ2-1
CDR3 protein: CSASQGTAEQFF
CDR3 DNA: TGCAGTGCTAGTCAGGGAACGGCAGAGCAGTTCTTC

D gene: TRBD2
clone size: .
V gene: TRBV6-5
J gene: TRBJ2-5
CDR3 protein: CASWRGSETQYF
CDR3 DNA: TGTGCCAGTTGGCGGGGGAGCGAGACCCAGTACTTC

D gene: .
clone size: .
V gene: TRBV29-1
J gene: TRBJ1-1
CDR3 protein: CSVGKVSTEAFF
CDR3 DNA: TGCAGCGTTGGTAAGGTCTCCACTGAAGCTTTCTTT

D gene: .
clone size: once
V gene: TRBV11-2
J gene: TRBJ1-1
CDR3 protein: CASTRTSRAEAFF
CDR3 DNA: TGTGCCAGCACTCGGACCTCCAGGGCTGAAGCTTTCTTT

D gene: .
clone size: many
V gene: TRBV6-6
J gene: TRBJ2-1
CDR3 protein: CASSRPYNEQFF
CDR3 DNA: TGTGCCAGCAGTCGTCCTTACAATGAGCAGTTCTTC

D gene: .
clone size: .
V gene: TRBV20-1
J gene: TRBJ1-1
CDR3 protein: CSATGTQGEAFF
CDR3 DNA: TGCAGTGCTACCGGGACCCAGGGCGAAGCTTTCTTT

D gene: .
clone size: .
V gene: TRBV7-9
J gene: TRBJ2-7
CDR3 protein: CASSSGIYEQYF
CDR3 DNA: TGTGCCAGCAGCTCAGGGATTTACGAGCAGTACTTC

D gene: TRBD2
clone size: .
V gene: TRBV5-1
J gene: TRBJ2-1
CDR3 protein: CASSPTSGRLNEQFF
CDR3 DNA: TGCGCCAGCAGCCCGACTAGCGGGAGGCTGAATGAGCAGTTCTTC

D gene: TRBD1
clone size: .
V gene: TRBV28
J gene: TRBJ2-7
CDR3 protein: CASSRQGAHGLEQYF
CDR3 DNA: TGTGCCAGCAGTCGACAGGGGGCGCACGGTCTCGAGCAGTACTTC

D gene: TRBD2
clone size: .
V gene: TRBV3-1
J gene: TRBJ2-3
CDR3 protein: CASSPRGTSDLEYF
CDR3 DNA: TGTGCCAGCAGCCCCCGCGGGACTAGCGACTTAGAGTATTTT

D gene: .
clone size: .
V gene: TRBV24-1
J gene: TRBJ2-1
CDR3 protein: CATSDPGSSPYNEQFF
CDR3 DNA: TGTGCCACCAGTGATCCCGGGAGTAGCCCCTACAATGAGCAGTTCTTC

D gene: .
clone size: few
V gene: TRBV10-2
J gene: TRBJ1-1
CDR3 protein: CASTGDIAEAFF
CDR3 DNA: TGCGCCAGCACAGGGGATATTGCTGAAGCTTTCTTT

D gene: .
clone size: .
V gene: TRBV29-1
J gene: TRBJ2-4
CDR3 protein: CSVAEGPIAKNIQYF
CDR3 DNA: TGCAGCGTTGCTGAGGGGCCTATAGCCAAAAACATTCAGTACTTC

D gene: .
clone size: .
V gene: TRBV2
J gene: TRBJ2-5
CDR3 protein: CASSESMLQETQYF
CDR3 DNA: TGTGCCAGCAGTGAAAGCATGTTGCAAGAGACCCAGTACTTC

D gene: .
clone size: few
V gene: TRBV12-3/TRBV12-4
J gene: TRBJ1-5
CDR3 protein: CASSFQDINQPQHF
CDR3 DNA: TGTGCCAGCAGTTTTCAGGACATCAATCAGCCCCAGCATTTT

D gene: .
clone size: few
V gene: TRBV28
J gene: TRBJ2-7
CDR3 protein: CAGDRSYEQYF
CDR3 DNA: TGTGCCGGGGACCGGAGCTACGAGCAGTACTTC

D gene: .
clone size: .
V gene: TRBV5-1
J gene: TRBJ1-3
CDR3 protein: CASSTDRQYSGNTIYF
CDR3 DNA: TGCGCCAGCAGCACCGACAGACAGTACTCTGGAAACACCATATATTTT

D gene: .
clone size: .
V gene: TRBV20-1
J gene: TRBJ2-1
CDR3 protein: CSARDSGEAGSSYNEQFF
CDR3 DNA: TGCAGTGCTAGAGATTCTGGGGAGGCGGGGAGCTCCTACAATGAGCAGTTCTTC

D gene: .
clone size: few
V gene: TRBV29-1
J gene: TRBJ1-2
CDR3 protein: CSGMFNYGYTF
CDR3 DNA: TGCAGCGGTATGTTTAACTATGGCTACACCTTC

D gene: .
clone size: .
V gene: TRBV7-8
J gene: TRBJ2-7
CDR3 protein: CASSLVGDGTYEQYF
CDR3 DNA: TGTGCCAGCAGCTTAGTTGGGGACGGAACCTACGAGCAGTACTTC

D gene: .
clone size: once
V gene: TRBV12-3/TRBV12-4
J gene: TRBJ2-7
CDR3 protein: CASSSSYGQYF
CDR3 DNA: TGTGCCAGCAGTTCCTCCTATGGGCAGTACTTC

D gene: .
clone size: few
V gene: TRBV20-1
J gene: TRBJ1-2
CDR3 protein: CSAGARAPNYGYTF
CDR3 DNA: TGCAGTGCCGGGGCCCGAGCCCCCAACTATGGCTACACCTTC

D gene: TRBD1
clone size: many
V gene: TRBV12-3/TRBV12-4
J gene: TRBJ2-1
CDR3 protein: CASRRGQGTFSYNEQFF
CDR3 DNA: TGTGCCAGCAGAAGGGGACAGGGGACCTTCTCCTACAATGAGCAGTTCTTC

D gene: .
clone size: .
V gene: TRBV30
J gene: TRBJ2-7
CDR3 protein: CVAGQNYEQYF
CDR3 DNA: TGTGTCGCGGGACAGAACTACGAGCAGTACTTC

D gene: TRBD1
clone size: few
V gene: TRBV18
J gene: TRBJ2-3
CDR3 protein: CASSPLGTGIADTQYF
CDR3 DNA: TGTGCCAGCTCACCATTGGGGACAGGGATTGCAGATACGCAGTATTTT

D gene: TRBD1
clone size: .
V gene: TRBV28
J gene: TRBJ1-3
CDR3 protein: CASSRGTGEGNTIYF
CDR3 DNA: TGTGCCAGCAGTCGCGGGACAGGGGAGGGAAACACCATATATTTT

D gene: TRBD1
clone size: few
V gene: TRBV2
J gene: TRBJ2-5
CDR3 protein: CASRDRVRETQYF
CDR3 DNA: TGTGCCAGCAGGGACAGGGTGCGGGAGACCCAGTACTTC

D gene: TRBD1
clone size: few
V gene: TRBV28
J gene: TRBJ2-7
CDR3 protein: CASNPRQGINEQYF
CDR3 DNA: TGTGCCAGCAACCCACGACAGGGTATCAACGAGCAGTACTTC

D gene: .
clone size: .
V gene: TRBV12-3/TRBV12-4
J gene: TRBJ2-7
CDR3 protein: CASSPRFQRVNSYEQYF
CDR3 DNA: TGTGCCAGCAGTCCCCGATTTCAGCGGGTTAATTCCTACGAGCAGTACTTC

D gene: TRBD2
clone size: .
V gene: TRBV29-1
J gene: TRBJ2-3
CDR3 protein: CSAGLAGVSDTQYF
CDR3 DNA: TGCAGCGCCGGACTAGCGGGAGTCTCAGATACGCAGTATTTT

D gene: .
clone size: once
V gene: TRBV28
J gene: TRBJ2-5
CDR3 protein: CASSLQNREVRQETQYF
CDR3 DNA: TGTGCCAGCAGTTTACAGAACAGGGAAGTTCGCCAAGAGACCCAGTACTTC

D gene: .
clone size: .
V gene: TRBV12-3/TRBV12-4
J gene: TRBJ1-5
CDR3 protein: CASSLDLGRQPQHF
CDR3 DNA: TGTGCCAGCAGTTTAGATCTCGGCCGACAGCCCCAGCATTTT

D gene: TRBD2
clone size: .
V gene: TRBV7-2
J gene: TRBJ2-7
CDR3 protein: CASSAGGLFYEQYF
CDR3 DNA: TGTGCCAGCAGCGCGGGGGGCCTCTTCTACGAGCAGTACTTC

D gene: .
clone size: .
V gene: TRBV12-5
J gene: TRBJ2-1
CDR3 protein: CASGQGTYNEQFF
CDR3 DNA: TGTGCTAGTGGACAGGGTACCTACAATGAGCAGTTCTTC

D gene: .
clone size: .
V gene: TRBV20-1
J gene: TRBJ2-7
CDR3 protein: CSARDRDFNYEQYF
CDR3 DNA: TGCAGTGCTAGAGATAGGGACTTCAACTACGAGCAGTACTTC

D gene: .
clone size: .
V gene: TRBV10-3
J gene: TRBJ1-5
CDR3 protein: CAISNSETSNQPQHF
CDR3 DNA: TGTGCCATCAGTAACTCAGAAACTAGCAATCAGCCCCAGCATTTT

D gene: .
clone size: many
V gene: TRBV20-1
J gene: TRBJ2-1
CDR3 protein: CSAPVYNEQFF
CDR3 DNA: TGCAGTGCGCCTGTATACAATGAGCAGTTCTTC

D gene: .
clone size: few
V gene: TRBV27
J gene: TRBJ2-7
CDR3 protein: CASSGDTTPYEQYF
CDR3 DNA: TGTGCCAGCAGTGGGGACACGACACCTTACGAGCAGTACTTC

D gene: .
clone size: few
V gene: TRBV12-3/TRBV12-4
J gene: TRBJ1-4
CDR3 protein: CASSLSSRPNEKLFF
CDR3 DNA: TGTGCCAGCAGTTTATCTTCCAGACCGAATGAAAAACTGTTTTTT

D gene: .
clone size: .
V gene: TRBV20-1
J gene: TRBJ2-7
CDR3 protein: CSAREGLSYEQYF
CDR3 DNA: TGCAGTGCTAGAGAGGGACTTAGCTACGAGCAGTACTTC

D gene: .
clone size: few
V gene: TRBV12-3/TRBV12-4
J gene: TRBJ1-2
CDR3 protein: CASSSRLGIGYTF
CDR3 DNA: TGTGCCAGCAGTTCCCGTCTTGGCATTGGCTACACCTTC

D gene: TRBD1
clone size: few
V gene: TRBV4-1
J gene: TRBJ2-1
CDR3 protein: CASSQQTGPYNEQFF
CDR3 DNA: TGCGCCAGCAGCCAACAGACAGGGCCCTACAATGAGCAGTTCTTC